This TCR beta chain was observed in a study of T cell responses to AZD1222 COVID-19 vaccine. Details on this clone: Antigen: not known.

The CDR3 is 13 residues long. The V segment lost 5 bases and the J segment 3 bases; nucleotides outside the gene matches: 3. CDR1 is MNHEY and CDR2 is SVGAGI in the germline V gene. Overall study findings and caveats: Among AZD1222 vaccinees, only six or seven were seropositive at baseline.

Sequencing was performed with immunoSEQ multiplex PCR; in TCRdb, only in-frame clones are kept and a portion is missing. The table includes 150,000 to 200,000 clones, about nine tenths detected once. The sample in question was peripheral blood, obtained on day 0 of AZD1222 vaccination. The clonotype originates from an adult in good health. This sequence joins TRBV6-5 and TRBJ1-2; the match to TRBD1 covers 7 bases. The CDR3 spells CASSHGQDYGYTF. The DNA for the CDR3 is TGTGCCAGCAGTCACGGACAGGACTATGGCTACACCTTC.